The table lists the clone carrying this T cell receptor beta chain with a count of one. Original data processing: Estimates of nucleated cell counts were drawn from the amplification of reference gene primers. The method was immunoSEQ multiplex PCR; TCRdb's version includes in-frame clones alone and lacks a portion of them. V and J calls and clone size follow that table, whereas D and trimming were derived from the DNA. The sample consists of 90,000 to 120,000 clones, approximately 85% of them appearing once. This record belongs to a study of blood T cell repertoires in COVID-19. Study as a whole: Researchers got acute and convalescent COVID-19 samples from the United States, Italy and Spain. The cDNA or gDNA used as material had been derived from T cells, B-cell-depleted T cells, or PBMCs.

The junction had 9 bases not matched to a gene; V was cut back by 6 bases and J by 4 bases. This CDR3 comprises 15 residues. Germline CDR1 and CDR2: LNHDA and SQIVND (reference sequence). Sequencing was carried out using peripheral blood. The receptor was isolated from an older woman with acute or convalescent COVID-19. The chain uses TRBV19 and TRBJ2-5; 9 bases fit TRBD1. The CDR3 sequence is CASRSGQGRGETQYF. The CDR3 nucleotides are TGTGCCAGTAGGTCGGGACAGGGTCGGGGAGAGACCCAGTACTTC. The full variable domain, with the rest looked up from reference TRBV19 and TRBJ2-5, is DGGITQSPKYLFRKEGQNVTLSCEQNLNHDAMYWYRQDPGQGLRLIYYSQIVNDFQKGDIAEGYSVSREKKESFPLTVTSAQKNPTAFYLCASRSGQGRGETQYFGPGTRLLVL.